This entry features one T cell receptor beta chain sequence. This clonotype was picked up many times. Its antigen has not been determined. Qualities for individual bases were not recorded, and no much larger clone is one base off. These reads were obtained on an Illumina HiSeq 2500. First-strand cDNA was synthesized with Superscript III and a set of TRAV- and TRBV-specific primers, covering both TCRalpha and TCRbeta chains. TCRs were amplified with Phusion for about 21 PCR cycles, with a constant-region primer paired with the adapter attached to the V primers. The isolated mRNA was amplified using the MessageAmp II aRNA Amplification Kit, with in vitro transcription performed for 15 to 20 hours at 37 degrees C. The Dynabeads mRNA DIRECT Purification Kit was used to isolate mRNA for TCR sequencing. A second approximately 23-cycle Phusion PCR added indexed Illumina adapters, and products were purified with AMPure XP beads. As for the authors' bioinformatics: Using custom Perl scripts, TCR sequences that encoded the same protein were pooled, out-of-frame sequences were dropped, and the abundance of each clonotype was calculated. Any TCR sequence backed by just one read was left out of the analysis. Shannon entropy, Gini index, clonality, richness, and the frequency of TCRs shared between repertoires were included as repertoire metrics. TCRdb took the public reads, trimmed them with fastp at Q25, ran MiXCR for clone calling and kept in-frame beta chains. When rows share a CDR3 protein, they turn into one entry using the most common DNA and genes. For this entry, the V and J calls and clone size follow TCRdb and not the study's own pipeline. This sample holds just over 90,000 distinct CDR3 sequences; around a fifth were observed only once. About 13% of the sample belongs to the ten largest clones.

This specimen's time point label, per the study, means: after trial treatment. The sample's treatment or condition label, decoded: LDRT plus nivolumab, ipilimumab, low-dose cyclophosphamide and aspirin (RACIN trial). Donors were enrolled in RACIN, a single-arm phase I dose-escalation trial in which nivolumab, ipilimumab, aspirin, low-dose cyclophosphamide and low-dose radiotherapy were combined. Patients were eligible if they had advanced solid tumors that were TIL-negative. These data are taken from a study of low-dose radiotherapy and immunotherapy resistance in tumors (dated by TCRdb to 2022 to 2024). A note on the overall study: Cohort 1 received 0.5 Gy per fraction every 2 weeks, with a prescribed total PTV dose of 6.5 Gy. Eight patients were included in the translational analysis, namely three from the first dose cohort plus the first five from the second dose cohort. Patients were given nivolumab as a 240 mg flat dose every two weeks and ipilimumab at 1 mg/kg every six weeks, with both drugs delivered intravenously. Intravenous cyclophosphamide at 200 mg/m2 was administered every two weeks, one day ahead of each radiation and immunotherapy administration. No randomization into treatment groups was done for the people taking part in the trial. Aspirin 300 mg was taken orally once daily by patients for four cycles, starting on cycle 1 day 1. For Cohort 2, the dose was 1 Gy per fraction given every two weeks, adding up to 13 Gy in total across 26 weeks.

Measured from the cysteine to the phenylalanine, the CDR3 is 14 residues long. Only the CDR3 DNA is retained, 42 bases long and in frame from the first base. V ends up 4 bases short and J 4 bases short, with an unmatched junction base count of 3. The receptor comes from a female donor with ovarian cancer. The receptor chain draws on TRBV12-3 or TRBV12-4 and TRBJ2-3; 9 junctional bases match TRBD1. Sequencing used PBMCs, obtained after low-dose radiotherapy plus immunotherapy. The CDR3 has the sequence CASSSTGGSDTQYF. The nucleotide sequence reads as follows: TGTGCCAGCAGTTCGACAGGGGGGTCAGATACGCAGTATTTT.